One T cell receptor beta chain is described in this entry. Its cognate antigen has yet to be identified. Within one base of it there is no much larger clone, and no base qualities were kept. This specimen comes from a study of blood T cell repertoires in COVID-19 (dated by TCRdb to the early 2020s). For the study in its entirety: The collaborator samples originated in the United States, Italy and Spain and spanned the acute and convalescent phases of COVID-19. The material from the prospective study consisted of cDNA or gDNA derived from T cells, B-cell-depleted T cells, or PBMCs. The dataset comprised deeply sampled blood TCRbeta repertoires from subjects exposed to, actively infected with, or recovered from COVID-19. The repertoires were released in a freely available public database intended as a resource for research on the immune response to SARS-CoV-2. Samples came from the ongoing ImmuneRACE study (first 160 participants) plus 1,254 subjects from 6 global collaborators. The sample metadata nearly always contained a de-identified subject ID, COVID-19 status, age in years and sex. Where available, HLA class I and class II types were taken from metadata supplied by the sample provider and were not determined by assay-based typing.

The immunoSEQ Assay, a bias-controlled multiplex PCR, was used to amplify TCRbeta CDR3 regions from genomic DNA. The authors processed their data as follows. The number of nucleated cells in each sample was estimated from the amplification of reference gene primers within the assay. Sequence reads were collapsed and filtered to measure the absolute abundance of every unique TCRbeta CDR3 rearrangement. Productive Simpson clonality was computed per sample as the square root of Simpson's diversity index over productive rearrangements. TCRdb's version of the immuneACCESS table is confined to in-frame rearrangements and falls short of the full clone set. An unresolved V gene accounts for under half of the shortfall where checked; the remainder is of unknown origin. V, J and clone size reflect that table, while D and trimming were determined from the DNA. The sample table lists roughly 200,000 clones, 88% of them with a count of one. The leading ten clones occupy roughly 6% of the sample.

Collaborating institutions collected whole blood in K2EDTA tubes following their own protocols. For TCRbeta analysis, collaborators shipped samples as frozen whole blood, isolated PBMCs, or DNA extracted from either of those sample types. Paper-wide results and their limitations: The amount of clinical and demographic metadata varied by source and participant and was provided uncurated.

This TCR was recovered from a man aged 40-49 years with active or convalescent COVID-19. Source material: peripheral blood.

The DNA sequence is as follows: TGTGCCAGCAGCAAGACAGGGGGCTTGGATGGCTACACCTTC. Its protein product is CASSKTGGLDGYTF. In this chain, TRBV6-5 is recombined with TRBJ1-2, with 10 bases matching TRBD1. Taken from cysteine to phenylalanine, the CDR3 has 14 residues. The CDR3 DNA has 42 bases and is translated from base 1. The germline V gene provides CDR1 MNHEY and CDR2 SVGAGI. The germline V end is reduced by 6 bases and the J end by 6 bases; junction bases left unmatched: 7.